The subject of this entry is one T cell receptor (beta chain). Its antigen is as yet unknown. PCR primers comprised 60 Vbeta and 13 Jbeta primers. Some clones are missing from TCRdb's copy, which holds only in-frame ones; the method was immunoSEQ multiplex PCR. The data hold roughly 170,000 clones, with around 83% observed a single time. Germline CDR1 LNHDA, CDR2 SQIVND (reference sequence). The CDR3 consists of 15 residues. Trimming removed 7 bases at V and 3 bases at J, with 19 bases between. The record originates from a study of cytomegalovirus exposure and HLA in healthy donors. Study observations and caveats: An analysis that was carried out later associated 16,951 TCR beta sequences with HLA alleles at 0.05 false discovery rate. Most TCR sequences proved rare, with some public TCRs found in many donors.

The sample was PBMCs. J is TRBJ2-7 and V is TRBV19; no definite D call. This sequence was found in a girl aged 2 to 9 in good health and CMV-seropositive. CDR3 amino acids: CASTLTAGLIYEQYF. The CDR3, as DNA: TGTGCCAGTACCTTAACAGCCGGTTTAATCTACGAGCAGTACTTC. The full variable domain, with the rest looked up from reference TRBV19 and TRBJ2-7, is DGGITQSPKYLFRKEGQNVTLSCEQNLNHDAMYWYRQDPGQGLRLIYYSQIVNDFQKGDIAEGYSVSREKKESFPLTVTSAQKNPTAFYLCASTLTAGLIYEQYFGPGTRLTVT.